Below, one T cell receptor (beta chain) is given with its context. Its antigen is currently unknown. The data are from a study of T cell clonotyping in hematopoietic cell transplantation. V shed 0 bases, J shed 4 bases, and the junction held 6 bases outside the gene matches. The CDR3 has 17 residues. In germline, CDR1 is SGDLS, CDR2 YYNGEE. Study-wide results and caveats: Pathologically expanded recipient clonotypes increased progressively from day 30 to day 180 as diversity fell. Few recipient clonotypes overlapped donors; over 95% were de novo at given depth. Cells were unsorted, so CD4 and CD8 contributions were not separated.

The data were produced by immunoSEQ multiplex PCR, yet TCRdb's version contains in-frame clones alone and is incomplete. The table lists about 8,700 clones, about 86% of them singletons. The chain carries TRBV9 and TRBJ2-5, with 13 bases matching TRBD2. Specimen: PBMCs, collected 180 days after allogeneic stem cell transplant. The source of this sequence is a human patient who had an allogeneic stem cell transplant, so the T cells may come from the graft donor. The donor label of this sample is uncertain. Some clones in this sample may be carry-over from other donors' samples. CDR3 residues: CASSVGTSGGQRETQYF. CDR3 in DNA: TGTGCCAGCAGCGTAGGGACTAGCGGGGGACAACGAGAGACCCAGTACTTC.